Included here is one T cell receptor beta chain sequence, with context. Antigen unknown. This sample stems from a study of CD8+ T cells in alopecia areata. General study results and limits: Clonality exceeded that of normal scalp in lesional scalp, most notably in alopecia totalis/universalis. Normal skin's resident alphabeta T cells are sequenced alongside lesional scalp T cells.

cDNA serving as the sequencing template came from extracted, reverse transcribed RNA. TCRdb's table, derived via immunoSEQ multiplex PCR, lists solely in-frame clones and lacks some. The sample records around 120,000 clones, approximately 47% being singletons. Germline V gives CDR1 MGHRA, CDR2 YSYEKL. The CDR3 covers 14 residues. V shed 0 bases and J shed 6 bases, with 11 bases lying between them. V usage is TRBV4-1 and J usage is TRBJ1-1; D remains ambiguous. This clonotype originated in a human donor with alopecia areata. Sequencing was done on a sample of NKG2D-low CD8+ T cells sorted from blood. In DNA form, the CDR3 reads TGCGCCAGCAGCCAAGAGTCAGGTTATGCTGAAGCTTTCTTT. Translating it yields CASSQESGYAEAFF.